The rows below give T cell receptor beta chains drawn from one sample of a study of blood T cells in healthy people across ages. Using its own MiXCR run on the 5' RACE reads, TCRdb lists one record per CDR3 protein. The sample lists 1.5 million to 2 million distinct CDR3 sequences, around 48% seen once, with over 2% in the top ten. Sequenced: blood. The receptor source for this set is a woman in her 40s in good health. Each CDR3 is given with its conserved first and last residue. D genes are given only for firm matches. Rows give clone size only sometimes, using once, few, many, or a class for an expanded clone.

size	D	J	V	CDR3	DNA
few	-	TRBJ2-3	TRBV6-2/TRBV6-3	CASSYPAPTQYF	TGTGCCAGCAGTTACCCAGCGCCTACGCAGTATTTT
-	TRBD1	TRBJ2-3	TRBV7-6	CASSRLGQGATDTQYF	TGTGCCAGCAGCCGCCTCGGACAGGGGGCGACGGATACGCAGTATTTT
few	-	TRBJ1-2	TRBV15	CATSRDWGTGTYGYTF	TGTGCCACCAGCAGAGATTGGGGAACAGGGACCTATGGCTACACCTTC
few	-	TRBJ1-2	TRBV5-1	CASSQGAANRIYGYTF	TGCGCCAGCAGTCAGGGAGCGGCCAACCGAATATATGGCTACACCTTC
-	TRBD2	TRBJ2-1	TRBV7-6	CASSLAGRRGDEQFF	TGTGCCAGCAGCTTAGCGGGTCGGCGGGGGGATGAGCAGTTCTTC
few	TRBD2	TRBJ2-1	TRBV6-6	CASSPPGGHREQFF	TGTGCCAGCAGCCCGCCGGGGGGGCATCGTGAGCAGTTCTTC
few	TRBD1	TRBJ2-7	TRBV10-3	CAISETGGEQYF	TGTGCCATCAGTGAGACAGGGGGCGAGCAGTACTTC
-	TRBD2	TRBJ2-4	TRBV20-1	CSYIRSGAGVTLAKNIQYF	TGCAGCTATATCCGATCGGGAGCGGGGGTGACGCTAGCCAAAAACATTCAGTACTTC
-	-	TRBJ2-1	TRBV6-1	CASSVLANNEQFF	TGTGCCAGCAGTGTACTAGCTAACAATGAGCAGTTCTTC
few	TRBD1	TRBJ2-6	TRBV6-5	CASRIQGAAGANVLTF	TGTGCCAGCAGGATACAGGGGGCGGCTGGGGCCAACGTCCTGACTTTC
-	-	TRBJ2-5	TRBV9	CASSLTNRDVETQYF	TGTGCCAGCAGCCTTACGAACAGGGATGTCGAGACCCAGTACTTC
-	-	TRBJ2-5	TRBV7-2	CASSLGWGSTETQYF	TGTGCCAGCAGCTTAGGGTGGGGCAGCACAGAGACCCAGTACTTC
once	TRBD1	TRBJ2-3	TRBV10-3	CAVKQGASTDTQYF	TGTGCCGTCAAACAGGGGGCTAGCACAGATACGCAGTATTTT
-	-	TRBJ2-7	TRBV27	CASSFITGSPSSYEQYF	TGTGCCAGCAGTTTTATTACGGGTTCTCCAAGCTCCTACGAGCAGTACTTC
-	TRBD2	TRBJ2-5	TRBV6-5	CASSPHGGGSKTQYF	TGTGCCAGCAGTCCCCACGGCGGGGGATCTAAGACCCAGTACTTC
-	-	TRBJ2-6	TRBV4-3	CASSQSPSGANVLTF	TGTGCCAGCAGCCAATCCCCCTCTGGGGCCAACGTCCTGACTTTC
few	-	TRBJ2-5	TRBV11-2	CASSPPLRVVETQYF	TGTGCCAGCAGTCCTCCTCTACGGGTCGTGGAGACCCAGTACTTC
-	TRBD1	TRBJ2-7	TRBV20-1	CSARDRGAYEQYF	TGCAGTGCTAGGGACAGGGGGGCCTACGAGCAGTACTTC
-	-	TRBJ1-2	TRBV6-5	CASSYTDRTAYGYTF	TGTGCCAGCAGTTACACTGATAGGACAGCCTATGGCTACACCTTC
-	TRBD2	TRBJ2-1	TRBV20-1	CSAPGTTKQFF	TGCAGTGCACCCGGGACTACCAAGCAGTTCTTC
-	TRBD2	TRBJ2-1	TRBV20-1	CSAEGTSGGHYNEQFF	TGCAGTGCTGAAGGGACTAGCGGGGGGCACTACAATGAGCAGTTCTTC
-	-	TRBJ1-6	TRBV20-1	CSAREPTGTLSSPLHF	TGCAGTGCTAGAGAGCCGACCGGGACGTTATCTTCACCCCTCCACTTT
-	-	TRBJ1-5	TRBV6-2/TRBV6-3	CASSSKGRSNQPQHF	TGTGCCAGCAGTTCCAAAGGGCGGAGCAATCAGCCCCAGCATTTT
-	TRBD2	TRBJ2-4	TRBV6-5	CASSKTSGGAKNIQYF	TGTGCCAGCAGCAAAACTAGCGGGGGGGCCAAAAACATTCAGTACTTC
-	TRBD1	TRBJ1-2	TRBV6-5	CASSYVRDSQFPYGYTF	TGTGCCAGCAGTTACGTCCGGGACAGCCAGTTTCCCTATGGCTACACCTTC
few	-	TRBJ2-5	TRBV28	CASSPGQYRETQYF	TGTGCCAGCAGCCCCGGACAATACCGAGAGACCCAGTACTTC
once	-	TRBJ2-7	TRBV7-2	CASTYNAGSYEQYF	TGTGCCAGCACTTATAATGCAGGTTCCTACGAGCAGTACTTC
-	-	TRBJ2-6	TRBV5-8	CASSRRSGANVLTF	TGTGCCAGCAGCCGACGATCTGGGGCCAACGTCCTGACTTTC
-	-	TRBJ2-3	TRBV6-2/TRBV6-3	CASRDPGRTDTQYF	TGTGCCAGCCGAGATCCCGGACGCACAGATACGCAGTATTTT
few	TRBD1	TRBJ2-1	TRBV28	CASSSQGAGSREQFF	TGTGCCAGCAGCTCACAGGGGGCGGGTTCCCGTGAGCAGTTCTTC
-	-	TRBJ1-4	TRBV3-1	CASSQVSRANEKLFF	TGTGCCAGCAGCCAAGTCTCCAGGGCTAATGAAAAACTGTTTTTT
-	TRBD1	TRBJ2-5	TRBV12-3/TRBV12-4	CAGSLGRGKETQYF	TGTGCCGGCAGTTTGGGCAGGGGGAAAGAGACCCAGTACTTC
-	-	TRBJ1-1	TRBV5-1	CASATAQNTEAFF	TGCGCCAGCGCCACAGCTCAGAACACTGAAGCTTTCTTT
-	TRBD1	TRBJ2-7	TRBV5-6	CASSLRRTGVGEQYF	TGTGCCAGCAGCTTGCGGAGGACAGGGGTGGGCGAGCAGTACTTC
few	TRBD1	TRBJ1-2	TRBV28	CASSLEQQGTGYGYTF	TGTGCCAGCAGTCTCGAACAACAGGGGACGGGCTATGGCTACACCTTC
-	-	TRBJ2-7	TRBV10-3	CAIAGRPGSYEQYF	TGTGCCATTGCGGGGCGGCCAGGATCCTACGAGCAGTACTTC
few	TRBD2	TRBJ2-7	TRBV9	CASSARAGGTYEQYF	TGTGCCAGCAGCGCGCGAGCGGGGGGGACCTACGAGCAGTACTTC
few	-	TRBJ2-7	TRBV4-2	CASSQDLPNEQYF	TGTGCCAGCAGCCAAGATCTACCGAACGAGCAGTACTTC
few	TRBD2	TRBJ2-3	TRBV4-2	CASSPASSGGSAGDTQYF	TGTGCCAGCAGCCCCGCTTCTAGCGGGGGGAGTGCTGGAGATACGCAGTATTTT
-	-	TRBJ2-3	TRBV24-1	CATSASGAKADTQYF	TGTGCCACCAGTGCGTCGGGGGCAAAGGCAGATACGCAGTATTTT
-	-	TRBJ2-3	TRBV12-3/TRBV12-4	CASSAGTPHTDTQYF	TGTGCCAGCAGTGCCGGGACCCCCCACACAGATACGCAGTATTTT
-	-	TRBJ1-4	TRBV10-3	CAISDRTTNEKLFF	TGTGCCATCAGTGACCGTACAACTAATGAAAAACTGTTTTTT
-	-	TRBJ2-5	TRBV20-1	CSARSLGAETQYF	TGCAGTGCTAGGTCTTTAGGGGCCGAGACCCAGTACTTC
-	-	TRBJ2-3	TRBV4-2	CASSQVVESTDTQYF	TGTGCCAGCAGCCAGGTCGTGGAATCCACAGATACGCAGTATTTT
few	-	TRBJ2-4	TRBV6-2/TRBV6-3	CASSYFQGKNIQYF	TGTGCCAGCAGTTACTTTCAGGGGAAAAACATTCAGTACTTC
-	-	TRBJ2-7	TRBV4-2	CASSQVSGGALYEQYF	TGTGCCAGCAGCCAAGTATCCGGGGGAGCTCTCTACGAGCAGTACTTC
once	TRBD2	TRBJ2-7	TRBV7-2	CASSLGPAGGTYEQYF	TGTGCCAGCAGCTTAGGTCCGGCCGGGGGGACCTACGAGCAGTACTTC
-	-	TRBJ1-1	TRBV12-3/TRBV12-4	CASSRSGPGTEAFF	TGTGCCAGCAGCCGCTCCGGGCCAGGGACTGAAGCTTTCTTT
-	-	TRBJ2-1	TRBV20-1	CSAEGGPSSYNEQFF	TGCAGTGCAGAGGGCGGGCCAAGCTCCTACAATGAGCAGTTCTTC
many	-	TRBJ1-2	TRBV7-2	CASSLRGGYTF	TGTGCCAGCAGTTTAAGGGGTGGCTACACCTTC
-	-	TRBJ1-2	TRBV20-1	CSARDTSYGYTF	TGCAGTGCTAGGGACACGAGCTATGGCTACACCTTC
-	-	TRBJ2-1	TRBV2	CASSESAHNEQFF	TGTGCCAGCAGTGAGTCCGCACACAATGAGCAGTTCTTC